The source of this TCR beta chain is a study of identical twins. Findings and caveats of the study: Out-of-frame alpha sequences shared between twins exhibited an excess of low generation probability.

The sample holds a few counts of this clonotype. Its antigen remains unidentified. CDR3 size: 15 residues. V was shortened by 0 bases and J by 0 bases, with 9 bases between the two germline ends. CDR1 and CDR2 from the germline V gene are SGDLS and YYNGEE. Carrying unique molecular identifiers, the cDNA also gained a universal primer site through template switching. In TCRdb, the 5' RACE reads were re-called with MiXCR into one record per CDR3 protein. The repertoire holds around 490,000 distinct CDR3 sequences, with about a fifth as singletons. There were only healthy Caucasians among the donors. The sample was also linked to a second study, of yellow fever vaccine responses in identical twins.

Sequencing was carried out using CD4+ T cells sorted from blood. This clonotype was sampled from a woman between 18 and 29 years old in good health. The V and J genes are TRBV9 and TRBJ1-1; no reliable D call. The CDR3 DNA sequence: TGTGCCAGCAGCGTAGTTGACACCTTGAACACTGAAGCTTTCTTT. Encoded protein: CASSVVDTLNTEAFF.